This T cell receptor beta chain was captured in a study of human T cells and chemical hapten exposure. Study at large: 2% DPC applied to a 2 cm by 2 cm arm area sensitized donors. Study outcomes and limitations: Donor immune responses may differ from healthy people's, since all donors had alopecia.

Documented time point: patch test 1, 2 weeks after DPC sensitization. Indicated treatment: therapeutic diphenylcyclopropenone sensitization with weekly scalp DPC. Every donor had alopecia and was 18 to 70 years old; all were suitable for DPC. Authors' analysis steps: Sample TCR counts, which ranged from about 23,224 to 690,600, had a median of 95,638. One entry per CDR3 protein, called by TCRdb with MiXCR from the RACE reads. TCRdb, not the original authors, processed these V and J calls. The sample lists 95,000 or so distinct CDR3 sequences, about 10% seen once, with 2% to 2.5% in the top ten. As for this clonotype: The antigen remains undetermined.

The V gene's germline CDR1 is SGHRS and CDR2 YFSETQ. With V trimmed by 2 bases and J by 8 bases, 9 bases remained unmatched. The CDR3 runs 17 residues. The material was whole blood, obtained in connection with sensitization to the hapten diphenylcyclopropenone (DPC). The chain employs TRBV5-1 and TRBJ2-1; 14 positions match TRBD2. The sequence came from a man aged 40-50 years with alopecia areata. Some clones in this sample may be carry-over from other donors' samples. CDR3 residues: CASSFGTSGSKVDEQFF. CDR3 nucleotides: TGCGCCAGCAGCTTCGGGACTAGCGGGAGTAAGGTCGATGAGCAGTTCTTC.